The 5 T cell receptor beta chains given below trace back to one sample, sequenced in a study of T cells in localized non-small cell lung cancer. Sequenced by immunoSEQ multiplex PCR; TCRdb stores in-frame clones only, minus some. The sample includes about 40,000 clones, roughly nine tenths seen only once; the top ten take 10% to 13%. This specimen consisted of PBMCs, obtained before any cancer treatment. The receptors shown here come from a woman aged 40-70 years with stage II lung adenocarcinoma.

The V gene is TRBV5-1, the J gene TRBJ2-2; D remains ambiguous. This CDR3 comprises 15 residues. The ends were cut back, 4 bases at V and 0 bases at J, with 10 bases in the middle. CDR1 and CDR2 (germline): SGHRS, YFSETQ. The CDR3 DNA reads TGCGCCAGCAGCCTCAGCTCCGCGAACACCGGGGAGCTGTTTTTT. This translates into CASSLSSANTGELFF.

This rearrangement joins TRBV19 to TRBJ2-7; D not certain. This CDR3 contains 14 residues. Trimming removed 4 bases from V and 2 bases from J, with 12 bases in between. Germline V gene lookup returns CDR1 LNHDA and CDR2 SQIVND (reference sequence). CDR3 in amino acids: CASSTRTDPYEQYF. The DNA for the CDR3 is TGTGCCAGTAGTACCCGGACGGACCCCTACGAGCAGTACTTC.

V is TRBV21-1 and J is TRBJ2-7; TRBD1 is taken as the D call from the table, unchecked against the DNA. TRBV21-1 is a pseudogene locus. This CDR3 has 14 amino acids. This CDR3 reads CASSKADSSYEQYF. The CDR3 DNA reads as TGTGCCAGCAGCAAAGCGGACAGCTCCTACGAGCAGTACTTC.

The table lists this clone with a count of one. The rearrangement uses TRBV18 and TRBJ1-1, with D unclear. This CDR3 contains 14 residues. Germline loops: CDR1 KGHSH, CDR2 LQKENI. V lost 3 bases to trimming and J lost 5 bases, with 13 bases between them. CDR3 loop: CASSPLAGGTEAFF. DNA for the CDR3: TGTGCCAGCTCACCTTTGGCGGGAGGAACTGAAGCTTTCTTT. Full variable domain (missing parts from reference TRBV18 and TRBJ1-1): NAGVMQNPRHLVRRRGQEARLRCSPMKGHSHVYWYRQLPEEGLKFMVYLQKENIIDESGMPKERFSAEFPKEGPSILRIQQVVRGDSAAYFCASSPLAGGTEAFFGQGTRLTVV.

The CDR3 reads CASSDSYEQYF. In DNA, the CDR3 is TGTGCCAGCAGTGACAGCTACGAGCAGTACTTC. The chain uses TRBV4-2 and TRBJ2-5; TRBD1 is a possible D gene (5 bases). TRBJ2-7 matches the DNA end more closely, so the J call is doubtful. This CDR3 has 11 amino acids. The V gene's germline CDR1 is LGHNA and CDR2 YNFKEQ.